The sequence of this TCR beta chain was determined in a study of T cells in tuberculosis. Each donor contributed about 100,000 T cells on average, unsorted. This clone was observed once. Its antigen is not known. Findings of the study overall: Selection depended on which cryopreserved specimens were available.

Produced via immunoSEQ multiplex PCR; TCRdb's table is partial and in-frame only. Of tens of thousands of clones in the sample, around nine tenths are singletons; the top ten hold roughly a sixth. The V and J ends lost 3 bases and 4 bases respectively, with 16 bases between them. The germline CDR1 and CDR2 sequences are SGHVS and FNYEAQ. This CDR3 has 16 amino acids. Sequencing input: PBMCs. The J gene is TRBJ1-5, the V gene TRBV7-6; D may be TRBD1 (6 bases). This receptor was identified in a donor between 10 and 35 years old with latent tuberculosis or without tuberculosis infection. Some clones in this sample may be carry-over from other donors' samples. CDR3 sequence reads: CASSFIGKGVNQPQHF. The DNA of the CDR3 is TGTGCCAGCAGCTTCATTGGGAAGGGGGTGAATCAGCCCCAGCATTTT. Drawing the rest from reference TRBV7-6 and TRBJ1-5, the complete variable domain is GAGVSQSPRYKVTKRGQDVALRCDPISGHVSLYWYRQALGQGPEFLTYFNYEAQQDKSGLPNDRFSAERPEGSISTLTIQRTEQRDSAMYRCASSFIGKGVNQPQHFGDGTRLSIL.